These T cell receptor beta chains were read from a single sample in a study of CD8+ T cells in alopecia areata. Sequenced by immunoSEQ multiplex PCR; TCRdb stores in-frame clones only, minus some. The data show around 150,000 clones, with less than 65% seen just once and 30% to 45% held by the top ten. Sequencing was carried out using CD8+ T cells sorted from blood. All receptors come from a human donor in good health. CDR3s include the opening cysteine and the closing phenylalanine or tryptophan. A D gene is named only where the DNA matches it firmly. Rows may omit the clone size; those that give it use once, few, many or a size class.

>TRBD2|TRBV29-1|-|TRBJ2-7
TGCAGCGCCGGACTAGCGGGCGAGCAGTACTTC
CSAGLAGEQYF
>-|TRBV30|-|TRBJ2-1
TGTGCCTGGAGTCGGGACCTCTACAATGAGCAGTTCTTC
CAWSRDLYNEQFF
>TRBD1|TRBV27|-|TRBJ2-5
TGTGCCAGCGGGACAGCCCCTAGAGAGACCCAGTACTTC
CASGTAPRETQYF
>-|TRBV4-1|few|TRBJ1-2
TGCGCCAGCAGCCGGGGCACGGGCCTGGCTAACTATGGCTACACCTTC
CASSRGTGLANYGYTF
>-|TRBV30|-|TRBJ2-7
TGTGCCTGGAGTGTTGGTCGGAGCTACGAGCAGTACTTC
CAWSVGRSYEQYF
>-|TRBV9|-|TRBJ1-2
TGTGCCAGCAGCGGGGACACCTATGGCTACACCTTC
CASSGDTYGYTF
>TRBD2|TRBV15|-|TRBJ2-1
TGTGCCACCAGCACAAGCGGGAGCTCCTACAATGAGCAGTTCTTC
CATSTSGSSYNEQFF
>-|TRBV9|-|TRBJ2-6
TGTGCCAGCAGCGCAAGCTCCGGGGCCAACGTCCTGACTTTC
CASSASSGANVLTF
>-|TRBV25-1|few|TRBJ2-5
TGTGCCAGCCGTTCTCGGCGAAAGGCAAGGCAAGAGACCCAGTACTTC
CASRSRRKARQETQYF
>-|TRBV5-1|-|TRBJ2-2
TGCGCCAGCACCCGGAGGGGGGCGAACACCGGGGAGCTGTTTTTT
CASTRRGANTGELFF
>-|TRBV4-2|-|TRBJ2-1
TGTGCCAGCAGCCAAGATCTACAGTCCTCCTACAATGAGCAGTTCTTC
CASSQDLQSSYNEQFF
>-|TRBV25-1|-|TRBJ2-7
TGTGCCAGCAGTCCCACCGGGGCCTCCTACGAGCAGTACTTC
CASSPTGASYEQYF
>-|TRBV20-1|-|TRBJ2-1
TGCAGTGCTAGTGGGCTGGCTGAGCAGTTCTTC
CSASGLAEQFF
>-|TRBV29-1|few|TRBJ2-7
TGCAGCGTTGAGTCCCTCAGAGCGTTTGGCGGGGGCCTCTCCTACGAGCAGTACTTC
CSVESLRAFGGGLSYEQYF
>-|TRBV28|-|TRBJ2-7
TGTGCCAGCAGTTTAAGGGACCACCCAGCCTACGAGCAGTACTTC
CASSLRDHPAYEQYF
>TRBD2|TRBV6-1|-|TRBJ2-1
TGTGCCAGCAGTGTCAAGCGGGGGGGCTCCTACAATGAGCAGTTCTTC
CASSVKRGGSYNEQFF
>-|TRBV9|-|TRBJ2-1
TGTGCCAGCAGCGGCGGGACCGGGGGCAATGAGCAGTTCTTC
CASSGGTGGNEQFF
>-|TRBV28|few|TRBJ2-5
TGTGCCAGCAGTGCCAGCCCAAAGGAGACCCAGTACTTC
CASSASPKETQYF
>TRBD2|TRBV19|-|TRBJ2-1
TGTGCCAGTAGGTTGGGTAGCGGGAAGGGAATTGAGCAGTTCTTC
CASRLGSGKGIEQFF
>TRBD2|TRBV5-6|-|TRBJ2-3
TGTGCCAGCAGCTCGGGACTAGCGACCCTCACAGATACGCAGTATTTT
CASSSGLATLTDTQYF
>-|TRBV29-1|-|TRBJ2-1
TGCAGCGTTGTCGGCAGGGCTGATGAGCAGTTCTTC
CSVVGRADEQFF
>TRBD1|TRBV7-9|few|TRBJ1-2
TGTGCCAGCAGCTCCTCGACAGGGGAAGTTTATGGCTACACCTTC
CASSSSTGEVYGYTF
>TRBD1|TRBV27|-|TRBJ1-1
TGTGCCAGCAGAGCCGGGACAGGGGGCACTGAAGCTTTCTTT
CASRAGTGGTEAFF
>-|TRBV7-9|-|TRBJ2-7
TGTGCCAGCAGGGCCGGGCCACCCTACGAGCAGTACTTC
CASRAGPPYEQYF
>-|TRBV9|-|TRBJ2-7
TGTGCCAGCAGTGAGGCCAACCTCTACGAGCAGTACTTC
CASSEANLYEQYF
>-|TRBV7-8|few|TRBJ2-5
TGTGCCAGCAGCTTTTGGGGTAACCCCAAAGAGACCCAGTACTTC
CASSFWGNPKETQYF
>-|TRBV5-6|-|TRBJ2-3
TGTGCCAGCAGAGAAGCCGGGTTTATCACAGATACGCAGTATTTT
CASREAGFITDTQYF
>-|TRBV28|-|TRBJ1-5
TGTGCCAGCAGCGGGGACGGGAATCAGCCCCAGCATTTT
CASSGDGNQPQHF
>TRBD2|TRBV27|-|TRBJ2-2
TGTGCCAGCAGTCGGGCGGGGGACACCGGGGAGCTGTTTTTT
CASSRAGDTGELFF
>-|TRBV29-1|-|TRBJ1-2
TGCAGCGTTGCTGACAGGAAAAATGGCTACACCTTC
CSVADRKNGYTF
>TRBD2|TRBV4-2|once|TRBJ2-1
TGTGCCAGCAGCCAAACCGGGACTAGCGCTCTCGAGCAGTTCTTC
CASSQTGTSALEQFF
>TRBD1|TRBV27|-|TRBJ1-2
TGTGCCAGCAGTTTATATGGGACAGGGGGATCGAACTATGGCTACACCTTC
CASSLYGTGGSNYGYTF
>TRBD1|TRBV6-6|-|TRBJ1-5
TGTGCCAGTATGGGACAGGGCAATCAGCCCCAGCATTTT
CASMGQGNQPQHF
>-|TRBV9|-|TRBJ2-3
TGTGCCAGCAGCGCCCTGGATACGCAGTATTTT
CASSALDTQYF
>-|TRBV7-9|few|TRBJ2-3
TGTGCCAGCAGCTCGAACGGGCCTCTTCCAGATACGCAGTATTTT
CASSSNGPLPDTQYF
>TRBD1|TRBV7-9|-|TRBJ1-4
TGTGCCAGCATCCAGGGACAGATTAATGAAAAACTGTTTTTT
CASIQGQINEKLFF
>-|TRBV6-5|-|TRBJ1-2
TGTGCCAGCAGTTACGCAGTGGATGGGATGGGCTACACCTTC
CASSYAVDGMGYTF
>-|TRBV29-1|-|TRBJ2-4
TGCAGCGTTGTAGCCAGAAGGAACATTCAGTACTTC
CSVVARRNIQYF
>TRBD1|TRBV28|few|TRBJ1-1
TGTGCCAGCAGACCGAACAGGGGAGGGATCACTGAAGCTTTCTTT
CASRPNRGGITEAFF
>TRBD1|TRBV4-1|-|TRBJ2-2
TGTGCCAGCAGCCTAAGACAGGGAGCCGGGGAGCTGTTTTTT
CASSLRQGAGELFF
>-|TRBV6-5|-|TRBJ2-1
TGTGCCAGCAGTTACCCTTCTGGTGAGGGGGTCAATGAGCAGTTCTTC
CASSYPSGEGVNEQFF
>TRBD2|TRBV13|-|TRBJ2-1
TGTGCCAGCAGTCAGCGGGAGTGGTACAATGAGCAGTTCTTC
CASSQREWYNEQFF
>TRBD1|TRBV9|-|TRBJ1-1
TGTGCCAGCAGCGTTAGACAGGGAGACGGTGAAGCTTTCTTT
CASSVRQGDGEAFF
>-|TRBV6-5|-|TRBJ1-1
TGTGCCAGCAGTGCTGGACTGGAGAACACTGAAGCTTTCTTT
CASSAGLENTEAFF
>TRBD2|TRBV19|-|TRBJ2-1
TGTGCCAGTAGTCTTGGCGGGAGGGCCTACAATGAGCAGTTCTTC
CASSLGGRAYNEQFF
>TRBD1|TRBV7-9|-|TRBJ2-7
TGTGCCAGCACCCCGCGGGGGACAGGGTCCCACGAGCAGTACTTC
CASTPRGTGSHEQYF
>-|TRBV2|-|TRBJ2-2
TGTGCCAGCAGTGAATCAAGGGCGGGCTTGGCCGGGGAGCTGTTTTTT
CASSESRAGLAGELFF
>-|TRBV7-9|-|TRBJ1-1
TGTGCCAGCAGGCCGACGTATGAAGCTTTCTTT
CASRPTYEAFF
>-|TRBV23-1|few|TRBJ1-1
TGCGCCAGCAGTCAATCGGGGCCCACTGAAGCTTTCTTT
CASSQSGPTEAFF
>-|TRBV27|-|TRBJ1-4
TGTGCCAGCAGTTTACTTGGGGGCGGCGGTAAACTGTTTTTT
CASSLLGGGGKLFF
>TRBD1|TRBV18|-|TRBJ2-3
TGTGCCAGCTCACCACCCCGGACAGGGTGGCCAGATACGCAGTATTTT
CASSPPRTGWPDTQYF
>TRBD2|TRBV13|-|TRBJ2-3
TGTGCCAGCAGACATCCTAGCGGGAGAGATACGCAGTATTTT
CASRHPSGRDTQYF
>TRBD1|TRBV5-1|few|TRBJ2-1
TGCGCCAGCAGCCCGGACAGGCTTCATCTTTGGTACAATGAGCAGTTCTTC
CASSPDRLHLWYNEQFF